This T cell receptor (beta chain) was captured by sequencing in a study of blood T cell repertoires in COVID-19 (dated by TCRdb to between 2020 and 2021). A note on the overall study: Collaborator samples came from the United States, Italy and Spain and covered acute and convalescent phases of COVID-19. Samples came from the ongoing ImmuneRACE study (first 160 participants) plus 1,254 subjects from 6 global collaborators. The prospective study material was composed of cDNA or gDNA derived from T cells, B-cell-depleted T cells, or PBMCs. The repertoires were released in a freely available public database intended as a resource for research on the immune response to SARS-CoV-2. Nearly every sample came with metadata listing a de-identified subject ID, COVID-19 status, age in years and sex. Where HLA class I and class II types were available, the types were taken from metadata supplied by the sample provider, not from assay-based typing. Subjects who had been exposed to COVID-19, were actively infected with it, or had recovered from it provided the deeply sampled blood TCRbeta repertoires that made up the dataset.

On this clone: No antigen is known for it. No base-level quality is on record; no much larger clone is a single base apart.

Points the paper makes about the study in general: Clinical and demographic metadata were provided uncurated, with the amount varying by source and participant.

TCRbeta CDR3 regions were amplified from genomic DNA using the immunoSEQ Assay, a bias-controlled multiplex PCR. In the paper's pipeline: Nucleated cell counts per sample were estimated from amplification of reference gene primers within the assay. To quantify the absolute abundance of each unique TCRbeta CDR3 rearrangement, sequence reads were collapsed and filtered. For each sample, productive Simpson clonality was calculated as the square root of Simpson's diversity index across productive rearrangements. The clones in this table, taken by TCRdb from immuneACCESS, are in-frame only. Not every clone is retained; where verified, under half of the shortfall comes from an unresolved V gene, and the cause of the rest is unknown. The DNA gave D and trimming, while V, J and clone size come from that table. The sample includes 150,000 to 200,000 clones, with 65% to 85% observed a single time. The leading ten clones occupy about 4% of the sample.

V is shortened by 4 bases, J by 1 base, and the region joining them spans 4 bases. CDR1 and CDR2, per the germline V gene (reference sequence), are LGHDT and YNNKEL. The CDR3 contains 12 residues, cysteine and phenylalanine counted. This entry keeps only the CDR3 DNA: 36 bases, framed from base 1. Enrolling through a virtual design, the prospective study's participants ranged in age from roughly 18 to 90 years and lived across roughly 23 United States geographic areas. In the prospective study, participants were assigned to cohorts based on the clinical history participants reported in a screening survey and a study questionnaire. In the prospective study, mobile phlebotomists collected whole blood, serum and a nasopharyngeal or oropharyngeal swab from each participant. Additional blood draws and questionnaires over an approximately two-month period could optionally be provided by prospective study participants. Prospective study blood samples were shipped either frozen or at room temperature before DNA extraction.

The V and J genes are TRBV3-1 (or the pseudogene TRBV3-2) and TRBJ1-1, with no reliable assignment of the D segment. The TCR was taken from a woman aged 45-65 years in a cohort exposed to, infected with or recovered from COVID-19 (not recorded which). Sequenced sample: PBMCs or T cells enriched from blood (not recorded which). The CDR3 in this case is CASSRGNTEAFF. The DNA sequence follows: TGTGCCAGCAGCCGAGGGAACACTGAAGCTTTCTTT.